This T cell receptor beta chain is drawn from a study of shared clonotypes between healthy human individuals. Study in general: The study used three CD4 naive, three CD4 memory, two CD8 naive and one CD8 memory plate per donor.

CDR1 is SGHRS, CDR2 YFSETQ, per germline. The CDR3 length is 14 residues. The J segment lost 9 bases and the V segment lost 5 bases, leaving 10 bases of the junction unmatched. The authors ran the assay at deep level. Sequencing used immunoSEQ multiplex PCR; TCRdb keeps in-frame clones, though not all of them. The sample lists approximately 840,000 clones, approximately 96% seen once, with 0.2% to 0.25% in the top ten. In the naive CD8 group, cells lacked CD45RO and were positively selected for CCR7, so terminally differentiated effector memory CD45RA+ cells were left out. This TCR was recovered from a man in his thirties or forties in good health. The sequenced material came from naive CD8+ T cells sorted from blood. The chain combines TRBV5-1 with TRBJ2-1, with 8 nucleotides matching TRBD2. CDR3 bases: TGCGCCAGCAGAGACGGGAGCGGGAGCGGTGAGCAGTTCTTC. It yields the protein CASRDGSGSGEQFF.